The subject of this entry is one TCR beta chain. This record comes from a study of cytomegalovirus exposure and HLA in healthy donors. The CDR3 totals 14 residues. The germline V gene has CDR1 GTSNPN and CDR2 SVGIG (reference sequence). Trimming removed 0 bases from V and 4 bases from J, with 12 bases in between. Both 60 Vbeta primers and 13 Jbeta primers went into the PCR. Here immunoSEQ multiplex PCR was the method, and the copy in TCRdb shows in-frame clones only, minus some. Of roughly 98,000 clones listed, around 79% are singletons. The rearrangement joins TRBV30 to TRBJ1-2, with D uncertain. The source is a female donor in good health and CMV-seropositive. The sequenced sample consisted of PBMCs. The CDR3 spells CAWSVKAGVYGYTF. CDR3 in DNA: TGTGCCTGGAGTGTAAAGGCGGGCGTCTATGGCTACACCTTC. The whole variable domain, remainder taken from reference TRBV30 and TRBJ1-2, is SQTIHQWPATLVQPVGSPLSLECTVEGTSNPNLYWYRQAAGRGLQLLFYSVGIGQISSEVPQNLSASRPQDRQFILSSKKLLLSDSGFYLCAWSVKAGVYGYTFGSGTRLTVV.